Listed here are 27 T cell receptor beta chains from one sample, sequenced in a study of blood T cell repertoires in COVID-19. Assay: immunoSEQ multiplex PCR; the TCRdb copy retains only in-frame clones and omits some. The table records about 260,000 clones, about 88% of them present only once. The sample was peripheral blood. The source of these receptors is a man aged 55-75 years who had recovered from COVID-19.

This clone occurred a few times. This chain links TRBV5-1 with TRBJ1-4, with 9 nucleotides matching TRBD1. The CDR3 loop spans 16 amino acids. Per germline, CDR1 SGHRS and CDR2 YFSETQ. Trimming cost V 5 bases and J 8 bases; bases outside gene matches: 13. The CDR3 nucleotides read TGCGCCAGCAGTTATGCAACAGGGGGCGGCCGAGAAAAACTGTTTTTT. Translating it yields CASSYATGGGREKLFF.

V and J are TRBV5-4 and TRBJ1-2; D is unresolved. Germline CDR1 and CDR2: SGHNT and YYREEE (reference sequence). V was shortened by 2 bases and J by 5 bases, with 7 bases between the two germline ends. The CDR3 sequence is 12 residues long. The CDR3 sequence is CASSLPGYGYTF. DNA of the CDR3: TGTGCCAGCAGCTTACCGGGTTATGGCTACACCTTC.

The chain links TRBV24-1 to TRBJ2-3; 8 bases line up with TRBD2. The CDR3 is 17 amino acids. Trimming at V came to 5 bases and at J to 0 bases, leaving 9 bases not matched to a gene. Germline-derived CDR1 and CDR2 are KGHDR and SFDVKD. The CDR3 spells CATSGAVGGGSTDTQYF. The CDR3 coding sequence is TGTGCCACCAGTGGCGCGGTCGGGGGGGGAAGCACAGATACGCAGTATTTT.

This rearrangement joins TRBV2 to TRBJ1-3; no definite D call. CDR1 SNHLY and CDR2 FYNNEI come from the germline V gene. The ends were cut back, 4 bases at V and 0 bases at J, with 10 bases in the middle. This CDR3 has 15 residues. The CDR3 is CASSGRKISGNTIYF. In nucleotides, the CDR3 is TGTGCCAGCAGTGGGAGGAAGATCTCTGGAAACACCATATATTTT.

The V and J genes are TRBV5-4 and TRBJ2-7; 7 bases line up with TRBD1. The CDR3 loop spans 14 amino acids. Germline assignment: CDR1 SGHNT and CDR2 YYREEE (reference sequence). Unmatched junction bases numbered 5, after V lost 0 bases and J lost 5 bases. The CDR3, as DNA: TGTGCCAGCAGCTTGGGACAGGGTAGCAACGAGCAGTACTTC. It specifies CASSLGQGSNEQYF. Combining the CDR3 with reference TRBV5-4 and TRBJ2-7 gives the whole variable domain ETGVTQSPTHLIKTRGQQVTLRCSSQSGHNTVSWYQQALGQGPQFIFQYYREEENGRGNFPPRFSGLQFPNYSSELNVNALELDDSALYLCASSLGQGSNEQYFGPGTRLTVT.

This chain connects TRBV2 to TRBJ2-7; D possibly corresponds to TRBD1 (5 bases). The CDR3 has 12 amino acids. Trimming pared 7 bases from V and 12 bases from J, leaving 19 bases between. CDR1 is SNHLY, CDR2 FYNNEI, per germline. The CDR3 here is CASNNRPATRYF. The CDR3 bases are TGTGCCAGCAATAACAGGCCAGCTACCCGGTACTTC.

The chain recombines TRBV30 with TRBJ1-1; no firm D call. V was shortened by 3 bases and J by 0 bases, with 8 bases between the two germline ends. Germline loops: CDR1 GTSNPN, CDR2 SVGIG (reference sequence). The CDR3 length is 13 residues. As DNA, the CDR3 is TGTGCCTGGAGCATATCGGTGAACACTGAAGCTTTCTTT. Translation gives CAWSISVNTEAFF.

Note on this clone: Mismatch with germline at one junction end may stem from a read error. The chain carries TRBV18 and TRBJ1-1; 7 bases line up with TRBD1. Germline V lookup: CDR1 KGHSH, CDR2 LQKENI. The CDR3 has 12 amino acids. CDR3 sequence: CASSPQGAEAFF. The CDR3 DNA reads TGTGCCAGCTCACCACAGGGGGCTGAGGCTTTCTTT.

This clone came up a few times. The chain links TRBV4-2 to TRBJ1-3, with D unresolved. V gave up 1 base and J gave up 4 bases, with 5 bases separating them. In germline, CDR1 is LGHNA, CDR2 YNFKEQ. This CDR3 has 13 amino acids. The CDR3 loop reads CASSQVLGNTIYF. In nucleotides, the CDR3 is TGTGCCAGCAGCCAAGTCCTGGGAAACACCATATATTTT.

The chain employs TRBV6-6 and TRBJ1-5, with 8 bases fitting TRBD1. CDR1 and CDR2 from the germline V gene are MNHNY and SVGAGI (reference sequence). The V and J ends lost 9 bases and 10 bases, in that order; junction bases with no gene match: 8. The CDR3 is 12 amino acids. The CDR3 spells CASSGQGLPQHF. In DNA form, the CDR3 reads TGTGCCAGTTCTGGACAGGGCCTCCCCCAGCATTTT.

The chain employs TRBV7-9 and TRBJ2-2; D might be TRBD2 (6 bases). V lost 1 base to trimming and J lost 2 bases, with 14 bases between them. This CDR3 is built from 17 residues. Germline CDR1 is SEHNR and CDR2 is FQNEAQ (reference sequence). The CDR3 nucleotides read TGTGCCAGCAGCTTAGATCTTGCGGGGATCAACACCGGGGAGCTGTTTTTT. Translated: CASSLDLAGINTGELFF. The entire variable domain, with the rest obtained from reference TRBV7-9 and TRBJ2-2, is as follows: DTGVSQNPRHKITKRGQNVTFRCDPISEHNRLYWYRQTLGQGPEFLTYFQNEAQLEKSRLLSDRFSAERPKGSFSTLEIQRTEQGDSAMYLCASSLDLAGINTGELFFGEGSRLTVL.

The J gene is TRBJ2-2, the V gene TRBV5-8, with TRBD1 identical over 7 bases. The CDR3 has 14 residues. Per germline, CDR1 SGHTS and CDR2 YDEGEE. Losses at the gene ends were 5 bases for V and 4 bases for J; bases not matched to a gene: 5. This CDR3 is CASRGTAPTGELFF. CDR3 nucleotide sequence: TGTGCCAGCAGGGGGACAGCCCCCACCGGGGAGCTGTTTTTT.

In this sample, this clone turned up a few times. V usage is TRBV19 and J usage is TRBJ1-5, with 9 positions matching TRBD1. The junction had 4 bases not matched to a gene; V was cut back by 7 bases and J by 0 bases. Germline values: CDR1 LNHDA, CDR2 SQIVND (reference sequence). The CDR3 sequence is 15 residues long. The CDR3 coding sequence is TGTGCCAGTAAGGACAGGGGATTTAGCAATCAGCCCCAGCATTTT. Amino acids: CASKDRGFSNQPQHF.

V gene TRBV12-3 or TRBV12-4 combines with J gene TRBJ2-7; the D gene is possibly TRBD1 (6 bases). The V and J ends lost 6 bases and 6 bases respectively, with 15 bases between them. The CDR3 extends over 13 amino acids. The CDR3 is CASSRQQGSEQYF. The DNA for the CDR3 is TGTGCCAGCAGCCGTCAACAGGGTAGCGAGCAGTACTTC.

The rearrangement links TRBV7-9 to TRBJ1-4; no clear D gene. CDR1 and CDR2 from the germline V gene are SEHNR and FQNEAQ (reference sequence). The CDR3 is 14 residues long. The V end was cut by 1 base, the J end by 6 bases, with 9 bases between. Written as DNA, the CDR3 is TGTGCCAGCAGCTTAGTGGCTCTAGATGAAAAACTGTTTTTT. This sequence encodes CASSLVALDEKLFF.

The chain couples TRBV4-1 to TRBJ1-2; D gene ambiguous. The CDR3 is made up of 13 amino acids. The germline V gene has CDR1 MGHRA and CDR2 YSYEKL. V dropped 4 bases and J dropped 7 bases, with 13 bases sitting between them. In DNA, the CDR3 is TGCGCCAGCAGCCCCCAGATCTTCAGTGGCTACACCTTC. Translated: CASSPQIFSGYTF.

This chain links TRBV4-1 with TRBJ1-4, with 8 bases that match TRBD1. Per the germline V gene, CDR1 is MGHRA and CDR2 is YSYEKL. This CDR3 has 14 residues. The V segment lost 4 bases and the J segment 7 bases; nucleotides outside the gene matches: 5. In nucleotides, the CDR3 is TGCGCCAGCAGCCTCGGACAGGGTTTTGAAAAACTGTTTTTT. It translates to CASSLGQGFEKLFF.

The CDR3 region is CSVSPGGSSYEQYF. CDR3 bases: TGCAGCGTCAGCCCGGGGGGGAGCTCCTACGAGCAGTACTTC. This sequence joins TRBV29-1 and TRBJ2-7, with TRBD2 matching 8 bases. The CDR3 sequence is 14 residues long. The germline CDR1 and CDR2 sequences are SQVTM and ANQGSEA. The J segment lost 0 bases and the V segment lost 6 bases, leaving 7 bases of the junction unmatched.

This clone was found once. The J gene is TRBJ1-1, the V gene TRBV7-3; TRBD1 matches 7 bases. The CDR3 extends over 14 amino acids. Germline values: CDR1 SGHTA, CDR2 FQGTGA. V shed 3 bases and J 6 bases; nucleotides not matched to a gene: 7. The CDR3: CASSLIHQGAEAFF. The CDR3 DNA reads TGTGCCAGCAGCTTGATTCATCAGGGGGCTGAAGCTTTCTTT. Looking up the rest from reference TRBV7-3 and TRBJ1-1 gives the full variable domain: GAGVSQTPSNKVTEKGKYVELRCDPISGHTALYWYRQSLGQGPEFLIYFQGTGAADDSGLPNDRFFAVRPEGSVSTLKIQRTERGDSAVYLCASSLIHQGAEAFFGQGTRLTVV.

This clone was counted many times. V is TRBV14 and J is TRBJ1-1; perhaps TRBD1 as D (5 bases). This CDR3 is 14 amino acids long. Per the germline V gene, CDR1 is SGHDN and CDR2 is FVKESK. V was pared by 1 base and J by 8 bases, with 14 bases between. CDR3 amino acids: CASSQVGSYREAFF. The CDR3 DNA follows: TGTGCCAGCAGCCAAGTGGGTTCTTACAGGGAAGCTTTCTTT.

The rearrangement uses TRBV15 and TRBJ2-3; D ambiguous. The V gene lost 3 bases and the J gene lost 7 bases, with 14 bases spanning the gap. The germline CDR1 and CDR2 sequences are LNHNV and YYDKDF (reference sequence). This CDR3 region has 14 residues. The DNA for the CDR3 is TGTGCCACCAGCAGTGGTTTAGAGCATTATACGCAGTATTTT. It is translated as CATSSGLEHYTQYF.

V usage is TRBV9 and J usage is TRBJ1-1; no firm D call. V lost 3 bases, J lost 1 base, and 7 bases lay in between. There are 13 residues in the CDR3. Germline lookup yields CDR1 SGDLS and CDR2 YYNGEE. The CDR3: CASSEQQNTEAFF. DNA of the CDR3: TGTGCCAGCAGCGAACAACAGAACACTGAAGCTTTCTTT.

The rearrangement uses TRBV19 and TRBJ1-1; D may be TRBD1 (5 bases). The CDR3 runs 13 residues. With 7 bases removed from V and 1 base from J, the gap between germline ends came to 10 bases. CDR1 LNHDA and CDR2 SQIVND come from the germline V gene (reference sequence). CDR3 residues: CASNFGGNTEAFF. CDR3 nucleotides: TGTGCCAGTAACTTCGGGGGGAACACTGAAGCTTTCTTT.

The rearrangement joins TRBV12-3 or TRBV12-4 to TRBJ2-1; no clear D. This CDR3 is 11 amino acids long. With 10 bases removed from V and 1 base from J, the gap between germline ends came to 5 bases. CDR3 protein: CAIRSYNEQFF. Here the CDR3 DNA reads TGTGCCATCCGTTCCTACAATGAGCAGTTCTTC.

This clone has a single count. The rearrangement uses TRBV29-1 and TRBJ1-4, with 8 bases matching TRBD1. The V gene end was trimmed by 5 bases and the J gene end by 8 bases; junction bases not matched to a gene: 16. Germline loops: CDR1 SQVTM, CDR2 ANQGSEA. The CDR3 has 16 residues. CDR3 amino acids: CSVTNPAGGLGEKLFF. The CDR3 nucleotides are TGCAGCGTTACCAATCCTGCAGGGGGCTTGGGCGAAAAACTGTTTTTT.

The CDR3 DNA reads as TGTGCCAGCAGCCGAGGACAGGGGGACTACTATGGCTACACCTTC. It yields the protein CASSRGQGDYYGYTF. The chain combines TRBV7-8 with TRBJ1-2; 10 nucleotides match TRBD1. The CDR3 has 15 amino acids. Trimming took 5 bases from V and 3 from J; bases not matched to a gene: 6. The germline V gene has CDR1 SGHVS and CDR2 FQNEAQ. Full variable domain (outside the CDR3, taken from reference TRBV7-8 and TRBJ1-2): GAGVSQSPRYKVAKRGQDVALRCDPISGHVSLFWYQQALGQGPEFLTYFQNEAQLDKSGLPSDRFFAERPEGSVSTLKIQRTQQEDSAVYLCASSRGQGDYYGYTFGSGTRLTVV.

The chain employs TRBV5-1 and TRBJ1-2, with TRBD1 matching 7 bases. Unmatched junction bases numbered 8, after V lost 4 bases and J lost 5 bases. The CDR3 totals 14 residues. Germline CDR1 and CDR2: SGHRS and YFSETQ. CDR3 DNA sequence: TGCGCCAGCAGCATTTCCGGGACAGAATATGGCTACACCTTC. It specifies CASSISGTEYGYTF.